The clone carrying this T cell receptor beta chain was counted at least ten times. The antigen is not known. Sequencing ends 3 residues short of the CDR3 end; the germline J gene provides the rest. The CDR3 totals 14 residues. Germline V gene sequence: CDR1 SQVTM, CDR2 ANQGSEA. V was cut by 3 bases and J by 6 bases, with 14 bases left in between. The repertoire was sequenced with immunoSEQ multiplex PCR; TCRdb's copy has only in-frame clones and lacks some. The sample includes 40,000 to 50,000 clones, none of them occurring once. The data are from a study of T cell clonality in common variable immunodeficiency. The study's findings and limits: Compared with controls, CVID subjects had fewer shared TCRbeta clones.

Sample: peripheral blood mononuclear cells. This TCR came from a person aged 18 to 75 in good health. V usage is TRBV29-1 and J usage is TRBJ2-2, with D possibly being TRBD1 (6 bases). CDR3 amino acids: CSVDKVTGSGELFF. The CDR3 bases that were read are TGCAGCGTTGATAAGGTCACAGGGTCCGGGGAG.